The 9 T cell receptor beta chains below all came from one sample that was sequenced in a study of blood T cell repertoires in COVID-19. Clones were read by immunoSEQ multiplex PCR, and TCRdb kept only the in-frame ones, dropping some. The sample consists of roughly 46,000 clones, around 90% of them appearing once. The sequenced sample consisted of peripheral blood. The receptors originated from a human donor with active COVID-19. The donor label of this sample is uncertain.

The rearrangement uses TRBV11-2 and TRBJ1-5; D not resolved. Per the germline V gene, CDR1 is SGHAT and CDR2 is FQNNGV. The V end lost 0 bases, the J end lost 7 bases, and 13 bases lay between the germline ends. This CDR3 has 15 amino acids. The CDR3 DNA sequence: TGTGCCAGCAGCTTAGATAGTGCCTTGATGCAGCCCCAGCATTTT. This translates into CASSLDSALMQPQHF.

The CDR3 protein is CASRDGMYTEAFF. The CDR3 coding sequence is TGCGCCAGCAGGGACGGGATGTACACTGAAGCTTTCTTT. The chain links TRBV4-3 to TRBJ1-1; D gene unclear. The V gene's germline CDR1 is LGHNA and CDR2 YSLEER. The CDR3 is 13 residues long. Trimming cost V 6 bases and J 3 bases, with 11 bases left between them.

The V and J genes are TRBV7-3 and TRBJ2-3, with TRBD2 matching over 7 bases. Trimming at V came to 3 bases and at J to 5 bases, leaving 5 bases not matched to a gene. Germline V gene sequence: CDR1 SGHTA, CDR2 FQGTGA. The CDR3 is made up of 14 amino acids. CDR3 bases: TGTGCCAGCAGCTTGACGGGGGGAGGAGATACGCAGTATTTT. It translates to CASSLTGGGDTQYF.

The chain recombines TRBV27 with TRBJ2-5, with D uncertain. Germline CDR1 reads MNHEY; CDR2 reads SMNVEV (reference sequence). V was cut by 2 bases and J by 4 bases, with 8 bases left in between. This CDR3 contains 13 residues. CDR3 sequence (DNA): TGTGCCAGCAGTTTAATCCCGGGAGAGACCCAGTACTTC. This gives the protein CASSLIPGETQYF.

This clone was counted a few times. An end of the junction does not agree with germline; a read error may underlie this. The J gene is TRBJ2-7, the V gene TRBV7-7; 8 bases agree with TRBD1. Per germline, CDR1 SSHAT and CDR2 FNYEAQ (reference sequence). This CDR3 spans 13 amino acids. The CDR3 sequence is CASSFGQGYEQYF. The DNA of the CDR3 is TGTGCTAGCAGCTTTGGACAGGGCTACGAGCAGTACTTC.

The V call is TRBV2, the J call TRBJ2-5; 10 bases map to TRBD2. This CDR3 has 14 amino acids. Losses at the gene ends were 11 bases for V and 2 bases for J; bases not matched to a gene: 8. The germline gives CDR1 SNHLY, CDR2 FYNNEI. The CDR3 DNA reads as TGTGCCGGCTCTAGCGGGGGCATTCAAGAGACCCAGTACTTC. Translation: CAGSSGGIQETQYF.

This rearrangement joins TRBV7-3 to TRBJ1-2, with 9 bases aligning to TRBD1. This CDR3 spans 15 amino acids. With V trimmed by 5 bases and J by 7 bases, 11 bases remained unmatched. The germline V gene encodes CDR1 SGHTA and CDR2 FQGTGA. The DNA of the CDR3 is TGTGCCAGCAGCCCAAAGGGACAGGGAGATTTTGGCTACACCTTC. This translates into CASSPKGQGDFGYTF.

The chain employs TRBV21-1 and TRBJ1-2; the table assigns TRBD1, which was not confirmed against the DNA. TRBV21-1 is annotated as a pseudogene. The CDR3 is 14 amino acids. CDR3 in DNA: TGTGCCAGCAGCCGAAAAGGGACAGACTATGGCTACACCTTC. The encoded protein is CASSRKGTDYGYTF.

The chain joins TRBV5-4 to TRBJ2-5; D might be TRBD2 (6 bases). This CDR3 is 13 amino acids long. The V and J ends lost 4 bases and 4 bases respectively, with 11 bases between them. The germline V gene has CDR1 SGHNT and CDR2 YYREEE (reference sequence). The CDR3 DNA follows: TGTGCCAGCAGCCCGGCCGGGGGAGAGACCCAGTACTTC. Protein sequence: CASSPAGGETQYF.